The 26 T cell receptor beta chains below were found in one sample sequenced in a study of cytomegalovirus exposure and HLA in healthy donors. Vbeta (60) and Jbeta (13) primers were used in the PCR. Some clones are missing from TCRdb's copy, which holds only in-frame ones; the method was immunoSEQ multiplex PCR. The repertoire holds 170,000 or so clones, 70% to 80% seen once, with approximately 1.5% in the top ten. Sequencing used PBMCs. The receptors originated from a young woman in good health and CMV-seropositive.

V is TRBV7-9 and J is TRBJ1-2; no definite D call. V was trimmed by 3 bases and J by 4 bases, leaving 6 bases between them. The V gene's germline CDR1 is SEHNR and CDR2 FQNEAQ (reference sequence). This CDR3 comprises 12 residues. The CDR3 is CASSFSPYGYTF. The CDR3 nucleotides are TGTGCCAGCAGCTTTAGTCCCTATGGCTACACCTTC.

The chain carries TRBV7-2 and TRBJ2-1; TRBD2 might be the D (5 bases). The CDR3 consists of 14 residues. Trimming took off 6 bases at V and 6 bases at J, with 15 bases between the two ends. Germline CDR1 is SGHTA and CDR2 is FQGNSA. Here the CDR3 DNA reads TGTGCCAGCAGAAAGGACCCTAGCAGCAATGAGCAGTTCTTC. Protein product: CASRKDPSSNEQFF.

This chain joins TRBV19 and TRBJ2-1, with TRBD2 identical over 7 bases. The J segment lost 4 bases and the V segment lost 6 bases, leaving 12 bases of the junction unmatched. The germline gives CDR1 LNHDA, CDR2 SQIVND (reference sequence). The CDR3 runs 16 residues. The CDR3 here is CASRAGWDPPYNEQFF. The CDR3 nucleotides are TGTGCCAGTAGAGCGGGATGGGACCCTCCATACAATGAGCAGTTCTTC.

A single count supports this clone. The chain has TRBV28 and TRBJ1-5; D unresolved. Germline CDR1 is MDHEN and CDR2 is SYDVKM. The length of the CDR3 is 17 residues. The ends were cut back, 3 bases at V and 0 bases at J, with 15 bases in the middle. CDR3: CASSFGLLLGSNQPQHF. The CDR3 DNA sequence: TGTGCCAGCAGTTTCGGACTTTTATTAGGTAGCAATCAGCCCCAGCATTTT.

Only one count was recorded for this clone. This chain joins TRBV7-7 and TRBJ2-1; D is unresolved. Trimming shortened V by 1 base and J by 7 bases, and 14 bases separated the two germline ends. The V gene's germline CDR1 is SSHAT and CDR2 FNYEAQ (reference sequence). CDR3 length equals 15 residues. The CDR3 reads CASSLGASALNEQFF. In nucleotides, the CDR3 is TGTGCCAGCAGCTTAGGGGCTTCGGCCTTAAATGAGCAGTTCTTC.

The J gene is TRBJ2-5, the V gene TRBV4-3, with TRBD1 identical over 7 bases. Looked up from germline, CDR1 is LGHNA and CDR2 is YSLEER. With 0 bases clipped from V and 5 bases from J, the junction kept 6 bases outside the gene matches. The CDR3 contains 15 residues. The CDR3 here is CASSQDGTVTETQYF. CDR3 DNA sequence: TGCGCCAGCAGCCAAGATGGGACAGTGACTGAGACCCAGTACTTC.

The chain couples TRBV7-8 to TRBJ1-1, with TRBD1 matching over 8 bases. The germline gives CDR1 SGHVS, CDR2 FQNEAQ. V was clipped by 5 bases and J by 2 bases; unmatched bases: 4. CDR3 length: 14 residues. DNA for the CDR3: TGTGCCAGCAGCGGGACAGGCCTAAACACTGAAGCTTTCTTT. Amino acids: CASSGTGLNTEAFF. Complete variable domain (other parts from reference TRBV7-8 and TRBJ1-1): GAGVSQSPRYKVAKRGQDVALRCDPISGHVSLFWYQQALGQGPEFLTYFQNEAQLDKSGLPSDRFFAERPEGSVSTLKIQRTQQEDSAVYLCASSGTGLNTEAFFGQGTRLTVV.

V gene TRBV11-3 combines with J gene TRBJ2-3, with D maybe TRBD2 (6 bases). V was shortened by 3 bases and J by 1 base, with 8 bases between the two germline ends. The CDR3 sequence is 14 residues long. The germline V gene has CDR1 SGHNT and CDR2 YENEEA. CDR3 loop: CASSLIAGTDTQYF. CDR3 bases: TGTGCCAGCAGCTTGATAGCGGGCACAGATACGCAGTATTTT.

This chain uses TRBV29-1 with TRBJ2-7, with 9 bases matching TRBD2. The CDR3 has 14 amino acids. CDR1 SQVTM and CDR2 ANQGSEA come from the germline V gene. J gave up 3 bases and V 6 bases, and 9 bases lay outside the gene matches. Written as DNA, the CDR3 is TGCAGCGTGGTCGTAGCTAGCGGGGACTACGAGCAGTACTTC. Translation: CSVVVASGDYEQYF.

This chain connects TRBV4-1 to TRBJ2-5; 7 bases agree with TRBD1. The CDR3 has 15 amino acids. The V gene's germline CDR1 is MGHRA and CDR2 YSYEKL. With 3 bases clipped from V and 2 bases from J, the junction kept 6 bases outside the gene matches. The CDR3 here is CASSHSTGTQETQYF. DNA of the CDR3: TGCGCCAGCAGCCATTCGACAGGGACACAAGAGACCCAGTACTTC.

V gene TRBV2 combines with J gene TRBJ1-2; perhaps TRBD1 as D (5 bases). This CDR3 comprises 14 residues. V lost 7 bases and J 2 bases, leaving 14 bases between the germline ends. CDR1 and CDR2 from the germline V gene are SNHLY and FYNNEI. The CDR3 sequence: CASTPAGGNYGYTF. For the CDR3, the DNA is TGTGCCAGCACCCCAGCGGGGGGGAACTATGGCTACACCTTC.

V usage is TRBV16 and J usage is TRBJ2-7, with TRBD1 identical over 9 bases. After removal of 5 bases from V and 3 bases from J, the junction contained 11 bases not matched to a gene. Germline CDR1 and CDR2: KGHSY and FQNENV. The CDR3 spans 16 residues. CDR3 loop: CASSNPGETGGYEQYF. The CDR3 nucleotides are TGTGCCAGCAGCAACCCAGGAGAGACAGGGGGCTACGAGCAGTACTTC.

The chain employs TRBV27 and TRBJ1-5; D is ambiguous. CDR1 is MNHEY, CDR2 SMNVEV, per germline (reference sequence). The CDR3 spans 14 residues. V was pared by 11 bases and J by 3 bases, with 17 bases between. CDR3 amino acids: CAAGIPGLNQPQHF. The DNA of the CDR3 is TGTGCCGCCGGCATACCTGGACTCAATCAGCCCCAGCATTTT.

The chain has TRBV4-2 and TRBJ2-1, with 8 bases that match TRBD2. This CDR3 comprises 15 residues. Germline lookup yields CDR1 LGHNA and CDR2 YNFKEQ. The V segment lost 1 base and the J segment 8 bases; nucleotides outside the gene matches: 7. DNA of the CDR3: TGTGCCAGCAGCCAAGGGCTAGCGGGTTTTGATGAGCAGTTCTTC. Translation: CASSQGLAGFDEQFF.

The rearrangement uses TRBV6-5 and TRBJ2-7; tentative D call: TRBD1 (5 bases). CDR1 and CDR2 from the germline V gene are MNHEY and SVGAGI. There are 13 residues in the CDR3. V was clipped by 2 bases and J by 4 bases, with 9 bases between them. CDR3 in amino acids: CASSYGASYEQYF. CDR3 DNA: TGTGCCAGCAGTTACGGGGCCTCATACGAGCAGTACTTC.

This chain uses TRBV7-9 with TRBJ1-4, with D possibly being TRBD1 (6 bases). This CDR3 has 14 amino acids. Trimming took 5 bases from V and 4 from J, leaving 11 bases between them. Germline lookup yields CDR1 SEHNR and CDR2 FQNEAQ (reference sequence). The CDR3 DNA follows: TGTGCCAGCAGCCTCAGACAGGATAATGAAAAACTGTTTTTT. Translating it yields CASSLRQDNEKLFF.

This chain connects TRBV6-5 to TRBJ2-7, with D perhaps TRBD1 (7 bases). Germline loops: CDR1 MNHEY, CDR2 SVGAGI. This CDR3 contains 14 residues. Between the trimmed V and J ends, which lost 3 bases and 4 bases, there was a span of 13 bases. CDR3 protein: CASSYQGGGYEQYF. CDR3 nucleotide sequence: TGTGCCAGCAGTTATCAGGGGGGCGGGTACGAGCAGTACTTC.

This clone was counted only a few times. The rearrangement links TRBV2 to TRBJ2-7; D uncertain. The CDR3 totals 11 residues. Deletions cut 8 bases from V and 6 bases from J, with 11 bases between. Germline CDR1 reads SNHLY; CDR2 reads FYNNEI. The CDR3 sequence: CASGLGVEQYF. Here the CDR3 DNA reads TGTGCCAGCGGCCTAGGCGTCGAGCAGTACTTC.

The chain carries TRBV30 and TRBJ2-7; a weak D match, TRBD2 (6 bases). The CDR3 loop spans 13 amino acids. Germline V gene lookup returns CDR1 GTSNPN and CDR2 SVGIG (reference sequence). In nucleotides, the CDR3 is TGTGCTCACGACGGCGGGGCCTCCTACGAGCAGTACTTC. It is translated as CAHDGGASYEQYF.

This rearrangement joins TRBV1 to TRBJ1-5; TRBD1, the D gene given by the table, was not confirmed from the DNA. TRBV1 is termed a pseudogene. The CDR3 loop spans 14 amino acids. The CDR3 DNA is TGCACCAGCAGCCAAAGGGGTAGCAATCAGCCCCAGCATTTT. This encodes CTSSQRGSNQPQHF.

This chain connects TRBV29-1 to TRBJ1-2, with 9 positions matching TRBD1. J was trimmed by 3 bases and V by 3 bases; bases with no gene match: 5. Germline CDR1 SQVTM, CDR2 ANQGSEA. The CDR3 runs 14 residues. CDR3 in DNA: TGCAGCGTTGAGTCGACAGGGGGTTACTATGGCTACACCTTC. Translated, it gives CSVESTGGYYGYTF.

The gene calls are TRBV5-4 and TRBJ2-7; 8 bases match TRBD2. This CDR3 comprises 14 residues. The junction had 6 bases not matched to a gene; V was cut back by 5 bases and J by 2 bases. Germline assignment: CDR1 SGHNT and CDR2 YYREEE (reference sequence). CDR3 bases: TGTGCCAGCAGTACTAGCGGACTTACCTACGAGCAGTACTTC. Its translation: CASSTSGLTYEQYF.

This clone was recorded only once. The chain employs TRBV7-9 and TRBJ2-5, with 8 bases fitting TRBD2. The CDR3 totals 15 residues. The ends lost 4 bases at V and 2 bases at J; junction bases unmatched: 6. Per germline, CDR1 SEHNR and CDR2 FQNEAQ (reference sequence). The CDR3 DNA follows: TGTGCCAGCAGCTCCACCCGGGGGGGTCAAGAGACCCAGTACTTC. Protein: CASSSTRGGQETQYF. The complete variable domain, with remaining parts taken from reference TRBV7-9 and TRBJ2-5, reads DTGVSQNPRHKITKRGQNVTFRCDPISEHNRLYWYRQTLGQGPEFLTYFQNEAQLEKSRLLSDRFSAERPKGSFSTLEIQRTEQGDSAMYLCASSSTRGGQETQYFGPGTRLLVL.

The rearrangement joins TRBV4-3 to TRBJ2-1; the D gene is possibly TRBD2 (6 bases). Germline V CDR1 and CDR2: LGHNA, YSLEER. The CDR3 totals 15 residues. The germline V and J ends were trimmed by 2 bases and 8 bases, with 16 bases remaining between them. As DNA, the CDR3 is TGCGCCAGCAGCCAAAGACTAGTGGAGACGGATGAGCAGTTCTTC. As protein: CASSQRLVETDEQFF.

This rearrangement joins TRBV6-6 to TRBJ2-7, with no clear D. The germline V gene has CDR1 MNHNY and CDR2 SVGAGI (reference sequence). The CDR3 extends over 12 amino acids. V shed 6 bases and J shed 3 bases, with 9 bases lying between them. The CDR3 region is CASRQAGYEQYF. The CDR3 coding sequence is TGTGCCAGCAGGCAGGCCGGCTACGAGCAGTACTTC.

This chain joins TRBV7-3 and TRBJ2-3; TRBD1 might be the D (6 bases). Trimming cost V 4 bases and J 6 bases, with 17 bases left between them. Germline V gene data show CDR1 as SGHTA and CDR2 as FQGTGA. The length of the CDR3 is 15 residues. The CDR3 spells CASSSLGGPGDTQYF. The CDR3 DNA reads TGTGCCAGCAGCTCCCTTGGGGGCCCAGGGGATACGCAGTATTTT.